This T cell receptor beta chain came from a study of blood T cell repertoires in COVID-19. Study at large: Acute and convalescent COVID-19 samples came from the United States, Italy and Spain. PBMCs, B-cell-depleted T cells, or T cells provided the cDNA or gDNA that made up the material.

In the source study's methods: Amplification of reference gene primers was used by the study to estimate nucleated cell counts. Libraries were prepared by immunoSEQ multiplex PCR; TCRdb keeps only in-frame clonotypes and omits some of them. The V and J calls and clone size come from that table; D and trimming were worked out from the DNA. This sample has about 250,000 clones, with 85% to 90% found just once. The sequence came from an elderly man with acute or convalescent COVID-19. Input material: peripheral blood.

The CDR3 region has the DNA TGTGCCAGCAGTCCGCCGAGGACAGGTCGGGACTACGAGCAGTACTTC. This sequence encodes CASSPPRTGRDYEQYF. This chain uses TRBV27 with TRBJ2-7, with 7 positions matching TRBD1. Losses at the gene ends were 5 bases for V and 3 bases for J; bases not matched to a gene: 13. CDR1 is MNHEY and CDR2 is SMNVEV in the germline V gene (reference sequence). The CDR3 loop spans 16 amino acids.